The present TCR beta chain was sequenced within a study of blood T cell repertoires in COVID-19 (dated by TCRdb to the early 2020s). Concerning the study at large: Samples from collaborators originated in the United States, Italy and Spain and spanned both the acute and convalescent phases of COVID-19. The prospective study material was composed of cDNA or gDNA derived from T cells, B-cell-depleted T cells, or PBMCs. Subjects who had been exposed to COVID-19, were actively infected with it, or had recovered from it provided the deeply sampled blood TCRbeta repertoires that made up the dataset. A freely available public database, intended as a resource for researchers studying the immune response to SARS-CoV-2, is where the repertoires were released. Samples were obtained from the ongoing ImmuneRACE study (first 160 participants) and from 1,254 subjects provided by 6 global collaborators. The sample metadata nearly always contained a de-identified subject ID, COVID-19 status, age in years and sex. Where available, HLA class I and class II types were taken from metadata supplied by the sample provider and were not determined by assay-based typing. General conclusions and limits of the study: The amount of clinical and demographic metadata varied by source and participant and was provided uncurated.

Each collaborating institution followed its own protocols to collect whole blood in K2EDTA tubes. Collaborator samples were shipped for TCRbeta analysis as frozen whole blood, isolated PBMCs, or DNA extracted from either sample type. The CDR3 measures 15 amino acids from cysteine to phenylalanine. The entry retains the CDR3 DNA only, 45 bases that are in frame from base 1. Germline trimming amounts to 0 bases on V and 6 bases on J, with 6 as the count of junction bases outside the gene matches. In the germline V gene, CDR1 corresponds to SGHRS and CDR2 to YFSETQ. TCRbeta CDR3 regions were amplified from genomic DNA by means of the immunoSEQ Assay, a bias-controlled multiplex PCR. The original methods were these. Nucleated cell counts per sample were estimated from amplification of reference gene primers within the assay. To quantify the absolute abundance of each unique TCRbeta CDR3 rearrangement, sequence reads were collapsed and filtered. For each sample, productive Simpson clonality was calculated as the square root of Simpson's diversity index over productive rearrangements. Here the immuneACCESS table is served through TCRdb, limited to in-frame sequences with V and J called. Missing clones are a known gap in these copies; in checked studies unresolved V genes cover under half, and the rest lacks a known reason. That table is the source of V, J and clone size, and D and trimming were worked out from the DNA. In this sample the table shows around 79,000 clones, approximately 90% of which occur a single time. Around 14% of the sample comes from the top ten.

As to this clone: Its specific antigen is unknown. Base quality data are lacking; no much larger clone is found one base away.

The sample taken for sequencing was peripheral blood. The V and J genes are TRBV5-1 and TRBJ1-1, and 9 junctional nucleotides match TRBD1. This TCR derives from a man aged 65 to 79 with active or convalescent COVID-19. The nucleotide sequence reads as follows: TGCGCCAGCAGCTTGGTTGGGACAGGGAGTTCTGAAGCTTTCTTT. Its translation is CASSLVGTGSSEAFF.